This T cell receptor beta chain stems from a study of control samples from healthy donors and cancer patients. Assay used: immunoSEQ multiplex PCR; TCRdb lists only in-frame clones, some missing. The sample holds 95,000 to 150,000 clones, over 75% seen once. Only a few counts were recorded for this clone. V was pared by 6 bases and J by 2 bases, with 16 bases between. Germline V gene data show CDR1 as KGHSH and CDR2 as LQKENI. CDR3 length: 15 amino acids. The source is a man aged 55 to 70 in good health. The sequenced material came from blood. The chain carries TRBV18 and TRBJ2-5; D is perhaps TRBD1 (5 bases). CDR3 protein: CASSPTSSGQETQYF. The CDR3 nucleotides read TGTGCCAGCTCCCCTACTTCCTCAGGGCAAGAGACCCAGTACTTC.